What follows is one T cell receptor (beta chain) and its context. The protocol was immunoSEQ multiplex PCR, while the TCRdb copy is restricted to in-frame clones and leaves out a portion. The sample carries 52,000 or so clones, roughly 88% recorded once. This sample is part of a study of OX40 agonist ivuxolimab in advanced cancers. The wider study: Treatment of patients was with ivuxolimab, an agonistic anti-OX40 (CD134) antibody. Patients were treated with intravenous ivuxolimab, dosed at 0.01 to 10 mg/kg and infused every 2 weeks.

This CDR3 spans 13 amino acids. Germline V gives CDR1 SGHNT, CDR2 YYREEE (reference sequence). V lost 0 bases and J lost 5; bases outside the gene matches: 1. Sequences were derived from CD4+ or CD8+ T cells sorted from blood, sampled in a trial of the OX40 agonist ivuxolimab. This receptor was obtained from an adult with an advanced solid tumor such as melanoma, head and neck, liver or kidney cancer. The rearrangement joins TRBV5-4 to TRBJ2-5, with 7 bases matching TRBD1. The CDR3 DNA reads as TGTGCCAGCAGCTTGGAACAGGGGGAGACCCAGTACTTC. The encoded protein is CASSLEQGETQYF. Full variable domain (outside the CDR3, taken from reference TRBV5-4 and TRBJ2-5): ETGVTQSPTHLIKTRGQQVTLRCSSQSGHNTVSWYQQALGQGPQFIFQYYREEENGRGNFPPRFSGLQFPNYSSELNVNALELDDSALYLCASSLEQGETQYFGPGTRLLVL.